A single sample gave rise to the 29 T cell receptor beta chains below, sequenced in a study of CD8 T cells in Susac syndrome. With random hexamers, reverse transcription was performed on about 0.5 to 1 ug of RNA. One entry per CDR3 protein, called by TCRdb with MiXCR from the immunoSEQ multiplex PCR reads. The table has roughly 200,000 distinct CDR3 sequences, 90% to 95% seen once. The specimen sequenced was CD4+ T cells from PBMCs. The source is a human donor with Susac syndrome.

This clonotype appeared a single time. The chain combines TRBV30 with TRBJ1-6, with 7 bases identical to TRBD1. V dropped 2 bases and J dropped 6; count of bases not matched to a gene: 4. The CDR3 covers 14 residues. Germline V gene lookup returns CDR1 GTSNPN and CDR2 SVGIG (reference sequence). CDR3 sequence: CAWSSGGANSPLHF. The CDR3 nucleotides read TGTGCCTGGAGTTCAGGGGGGGCTAATTCACCCCTCCACTTT. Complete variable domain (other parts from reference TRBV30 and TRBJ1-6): SQTIHQWPATLVQPVGSPLSLECTVEGTSNPNLYWYRQAAGRGLQLLFYSVGIGQISSEVPQNLSASRPQDRQFILSSKKLLLSDSGFYLCAWSSGGANSPLHFGNGTRLTVT.

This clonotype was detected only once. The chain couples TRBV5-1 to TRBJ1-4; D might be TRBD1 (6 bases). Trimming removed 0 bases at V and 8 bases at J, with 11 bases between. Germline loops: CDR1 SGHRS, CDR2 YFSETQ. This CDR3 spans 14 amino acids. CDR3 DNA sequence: TGCGCCAGCAGCTTGGTACAGGGATCCGAAAAACTGTTTTTT. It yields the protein CASSLVQGSEKLFF. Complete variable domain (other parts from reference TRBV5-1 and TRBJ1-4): KAGVTQTPRYLIKTRGQQVTLSCSPISGHRSVSWYQQTPGQGLQFLFEYFSETQRNKGNFPGRFSGRQFSNSRSEMNVSTLELGDSALYLCASSLVQGSEKLFFGSGTQLSVL.

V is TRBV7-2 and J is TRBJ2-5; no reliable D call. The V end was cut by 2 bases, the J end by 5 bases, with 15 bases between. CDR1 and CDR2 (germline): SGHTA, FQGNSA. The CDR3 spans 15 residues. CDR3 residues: CASSLLGYSRETQYF. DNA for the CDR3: TGTGCCAGCAGCTTATTGGGTTACTCCAGGGAGACCCAGTACTTC.

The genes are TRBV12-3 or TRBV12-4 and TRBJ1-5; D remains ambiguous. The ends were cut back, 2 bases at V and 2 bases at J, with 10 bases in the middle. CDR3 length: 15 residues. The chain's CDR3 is CASSLMAGGNQPQHF. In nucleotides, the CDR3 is TGTGCCAGCAGTTTAATGGCCGGTGGCAATCAGCCCCAGCATTTT.

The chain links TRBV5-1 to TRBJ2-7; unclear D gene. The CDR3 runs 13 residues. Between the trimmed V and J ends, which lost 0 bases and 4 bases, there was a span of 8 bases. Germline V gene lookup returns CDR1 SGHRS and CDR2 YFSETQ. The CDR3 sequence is CASSLDYQYEQYF. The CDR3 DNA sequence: TGCGCCAGCAGCTTGGACTATCAGTACGAGCAGTACTTC.

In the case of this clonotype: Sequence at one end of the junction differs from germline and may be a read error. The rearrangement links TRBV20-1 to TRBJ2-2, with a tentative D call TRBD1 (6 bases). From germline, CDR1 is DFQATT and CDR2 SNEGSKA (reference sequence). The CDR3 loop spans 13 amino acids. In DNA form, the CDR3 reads TGCAGTGCTTCAGACAGGAACACCGGGGAGCCGTTTTTT. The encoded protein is CSASDRNTGEPFF.

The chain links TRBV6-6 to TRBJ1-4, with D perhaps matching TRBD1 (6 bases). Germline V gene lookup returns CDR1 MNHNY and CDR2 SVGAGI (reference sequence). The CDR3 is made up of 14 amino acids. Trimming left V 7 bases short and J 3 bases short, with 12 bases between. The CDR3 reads CASNLQGPNEKLFF. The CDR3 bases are TGTGCCAGCAATCTACAGGGCCCTAATGAAAAACTGTTTTTT.

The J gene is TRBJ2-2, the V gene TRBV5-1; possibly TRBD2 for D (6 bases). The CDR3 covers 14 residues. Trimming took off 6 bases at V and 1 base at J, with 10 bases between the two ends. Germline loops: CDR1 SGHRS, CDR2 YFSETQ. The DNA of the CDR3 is TGCGCCAGCACCGGGACTTTGAACACCGGGGAGCTGTTTTTT. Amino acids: CASTGTLNTGELFF.

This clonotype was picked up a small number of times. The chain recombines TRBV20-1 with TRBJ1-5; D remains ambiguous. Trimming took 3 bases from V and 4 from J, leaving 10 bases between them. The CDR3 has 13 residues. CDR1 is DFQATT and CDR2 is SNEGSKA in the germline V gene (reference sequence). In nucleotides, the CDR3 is TGCAGTGCTAGGGTGGACCTTAATCAGCCCCAGCATTTT. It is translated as CSARVDLNQPQHF.

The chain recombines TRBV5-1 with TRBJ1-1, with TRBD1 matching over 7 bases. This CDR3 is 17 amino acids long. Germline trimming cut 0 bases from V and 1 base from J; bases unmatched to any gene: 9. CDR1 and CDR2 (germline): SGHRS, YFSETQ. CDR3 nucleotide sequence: TGCGCCAGCAGCTTGGTTGCCGGGACAGAGAAGAACACTGAAGCTTTCTTT. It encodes CASSLVAGTEKNTEAFF. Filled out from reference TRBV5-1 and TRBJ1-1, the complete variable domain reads KAGVTQTPRYLIKTRGQQVTLSCSPISGHRSVSWYQQTPGQGLQFLFEYFSETQRNKGNFPGRFSGRQFSNSRSEMNVSTLELGDSALYLCASSLVAGTEKNTEAFFGQGTRLTVV.

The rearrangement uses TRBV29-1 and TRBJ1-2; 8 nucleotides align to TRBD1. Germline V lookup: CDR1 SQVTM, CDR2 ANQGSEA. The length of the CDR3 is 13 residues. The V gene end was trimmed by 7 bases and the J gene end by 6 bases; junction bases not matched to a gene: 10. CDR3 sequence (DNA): TGCAGCGGTAAAAGGACAGGGTTCAATGGCTACACCTTC. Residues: CSGKRTGFNGYTF.

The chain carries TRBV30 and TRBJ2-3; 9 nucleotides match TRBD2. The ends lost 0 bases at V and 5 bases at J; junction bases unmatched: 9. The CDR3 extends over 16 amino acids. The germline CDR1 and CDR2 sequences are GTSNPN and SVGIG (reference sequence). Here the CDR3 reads CAWSVGAGGLGDTQYF. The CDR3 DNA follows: TGTGCCTGGAGTGTCGGAGCGGGGGGCCTTGGAGATACGCAGTATTTT.

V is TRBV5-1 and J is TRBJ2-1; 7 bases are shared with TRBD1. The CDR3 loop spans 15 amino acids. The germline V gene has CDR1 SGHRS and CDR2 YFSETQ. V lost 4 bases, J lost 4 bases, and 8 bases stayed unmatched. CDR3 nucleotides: TGCGCCAGCAGCCCAGAGGGGACAGAATACAATGAGCAGTTCTTC. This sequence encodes CASSPEGTEYNEQFF. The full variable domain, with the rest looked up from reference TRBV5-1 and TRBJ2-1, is KAGVTQTPRYLIKTRGQQVTLSCSPISGHRSVSWYQQTPGQGLQFLFEYFSETQRNKGNFPGRFSGRQFSNSRSEMNVSTLELGDSALYLCASSPEGTEYNEQFFGPGTRLTVL.

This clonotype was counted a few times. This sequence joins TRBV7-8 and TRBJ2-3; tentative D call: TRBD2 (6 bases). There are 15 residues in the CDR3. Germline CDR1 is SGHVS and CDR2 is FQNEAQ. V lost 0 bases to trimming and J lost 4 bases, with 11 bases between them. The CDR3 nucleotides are TGTGCCAGCAGCTTAGCGCCGGGGAGGTCAGATACGCAGTATTTT. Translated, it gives CASSLAPGRSDTQYF.

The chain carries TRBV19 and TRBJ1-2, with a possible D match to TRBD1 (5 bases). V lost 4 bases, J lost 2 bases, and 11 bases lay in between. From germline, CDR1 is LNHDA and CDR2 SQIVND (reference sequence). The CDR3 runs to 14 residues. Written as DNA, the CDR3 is TGTGCCAGTAGTAGGACACTTTCCAACTATGGCTACACCTTC. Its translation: CASSRTLSNYGYTF.

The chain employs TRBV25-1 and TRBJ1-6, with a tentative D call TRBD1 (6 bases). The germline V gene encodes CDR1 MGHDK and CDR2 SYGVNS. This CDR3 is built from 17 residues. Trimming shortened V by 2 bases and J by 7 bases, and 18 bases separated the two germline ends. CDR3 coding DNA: TGTGCCAGCAGTGAAGGTCTTCGAGACAGGTCGAATTCACCCCTCCACTTT. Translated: CASSEGLRDRSNSPLHF.

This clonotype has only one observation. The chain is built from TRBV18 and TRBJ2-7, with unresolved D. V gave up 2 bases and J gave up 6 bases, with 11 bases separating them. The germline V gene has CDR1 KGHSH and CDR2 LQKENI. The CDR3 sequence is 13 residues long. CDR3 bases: TGTGCCAGCTCACCAGACTTCATGGGCGAGCAGTACTTC. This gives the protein CASSPDFMGEQYF.

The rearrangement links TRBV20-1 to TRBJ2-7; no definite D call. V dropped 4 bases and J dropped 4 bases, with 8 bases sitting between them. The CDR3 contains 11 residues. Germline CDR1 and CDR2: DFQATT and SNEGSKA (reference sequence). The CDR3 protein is CSATPGYEQYF. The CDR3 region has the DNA TGCAGTGCTACTCCAGGTTACGAGCAGTACTTC.

The CDR3 DNA reads TGCGCCAGCAGCCAAGCGGGATCGGGACGGTCTAATGAAAAACTGTTTTTT. It encodes CASSQAGSGRSNEKLFF. V usage is TRBV4-3 and J usage is TRBJ1-4; weak D call: TRBD1 (5 bases). Germline V gene data show CDR1 as LGHNA and CDR2 as YSLEER. The CDR3 is made up of 17 amino acids. Deletions cut 1 base from V and 3 bases from J, with 15 bases between.

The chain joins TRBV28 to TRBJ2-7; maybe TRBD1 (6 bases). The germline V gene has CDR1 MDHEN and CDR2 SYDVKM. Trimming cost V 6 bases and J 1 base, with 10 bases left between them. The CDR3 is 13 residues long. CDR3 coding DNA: TGTGCCAGCAGCCCGGGACAATCCTACGAGCAGTACTTC. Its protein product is CASSPGQSYEQYF. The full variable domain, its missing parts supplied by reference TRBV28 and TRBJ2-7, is DVKVTQSSRYLVKRTGEKVFLECVQDMDHENMFWYRQDPGLGLRLIYFSYDVKMKEKGDIPEGYSVSREKKERFSLILESASTNQTSMYLCASSPGQSYEQYFGPGTRLTVT.

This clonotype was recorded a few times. In DNA form, the CDR3 reads TGTGCCAGCAGTTCACAGGTAACCAGATCCTACGAGCAGTACTTC. Encoded protein: CASSSQVTRSYEQYF. The chain uses TRBV6-5 and TRBJ2-7, with D possibly matching TRBD1 (5 bases). The CDR3 consists of 15 residues. V lost 4 bases and J 1 base, leaving 14 bases between the germline ends. Looked up from germline, CDR1 is MNHEY and CDR2 is SVGAGI.

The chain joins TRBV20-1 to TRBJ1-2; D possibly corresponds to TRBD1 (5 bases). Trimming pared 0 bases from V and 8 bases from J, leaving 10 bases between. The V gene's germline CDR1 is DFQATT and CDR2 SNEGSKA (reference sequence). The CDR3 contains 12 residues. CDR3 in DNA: TGCAGTGCTAGAGATGGGGGGAAGGGCTACACCTTC. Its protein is CSARDGGKGYTF.

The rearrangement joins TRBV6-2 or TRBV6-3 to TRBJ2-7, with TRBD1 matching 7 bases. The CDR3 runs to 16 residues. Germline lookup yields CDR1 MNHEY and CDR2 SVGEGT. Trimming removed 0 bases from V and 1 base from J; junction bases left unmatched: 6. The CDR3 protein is CASSYSRGQPSYEQYF. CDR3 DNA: TGTGCCAGCAGTTACTCTAGGGGACAGCCGTCCTACGAGCAGTACTTC.

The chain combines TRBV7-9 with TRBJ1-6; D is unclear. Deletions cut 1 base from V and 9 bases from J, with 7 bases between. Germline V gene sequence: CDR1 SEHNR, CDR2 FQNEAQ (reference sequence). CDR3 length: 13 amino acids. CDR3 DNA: TGTGCCAGCAGCTTAGGACCCGGTTCACCCCTCCACTTT. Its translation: CASSLGPGSPLHF.

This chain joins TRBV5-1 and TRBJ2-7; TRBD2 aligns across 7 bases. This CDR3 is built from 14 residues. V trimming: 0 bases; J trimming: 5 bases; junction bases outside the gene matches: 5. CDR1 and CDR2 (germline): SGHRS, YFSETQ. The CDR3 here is CASSLAGRDHEQYF. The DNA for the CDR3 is TGCGCCAGCAGCTTGGCAGGGAGGGACCACGAGCAGTACTTC.

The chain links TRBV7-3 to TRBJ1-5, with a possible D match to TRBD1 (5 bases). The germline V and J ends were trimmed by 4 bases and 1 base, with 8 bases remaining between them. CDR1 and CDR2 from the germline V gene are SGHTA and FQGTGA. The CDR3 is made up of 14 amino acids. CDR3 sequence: CASSSKGSNQPQHF. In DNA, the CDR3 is TGTGCCAGCAGCTCCAAGGGGAGCAATCAGCCCCAGCATTTT.

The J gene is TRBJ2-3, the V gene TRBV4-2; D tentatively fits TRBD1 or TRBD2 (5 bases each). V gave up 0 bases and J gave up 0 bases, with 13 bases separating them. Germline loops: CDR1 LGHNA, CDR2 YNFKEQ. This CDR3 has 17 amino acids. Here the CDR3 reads CASSQDLFGTSTDTQYF. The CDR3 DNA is TGTGCCAGCAGCCAAGATCTTTTTGGGACCAGCACAGATACGCAGTATTTT.

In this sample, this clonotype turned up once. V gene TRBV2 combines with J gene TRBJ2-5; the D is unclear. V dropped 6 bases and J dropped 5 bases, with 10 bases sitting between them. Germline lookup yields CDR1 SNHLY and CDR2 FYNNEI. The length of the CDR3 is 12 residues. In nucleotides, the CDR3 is TGTGCCAGCAGCCCAATACGCGAGACCCAGTACTTC. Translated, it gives CASSPIRETQYF.

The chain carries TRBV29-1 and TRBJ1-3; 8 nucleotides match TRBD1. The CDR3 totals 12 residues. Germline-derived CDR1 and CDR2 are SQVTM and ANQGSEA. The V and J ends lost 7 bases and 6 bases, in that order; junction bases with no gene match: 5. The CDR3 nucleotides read TGCAGCGGGATGACAGGGGCAAACACCATATATTTT. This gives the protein CSGMTGANTIYF. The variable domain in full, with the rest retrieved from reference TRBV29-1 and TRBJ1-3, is SAVISQKPSRDICQRGTSLTIQCQVDSQVTMMFWYRQQPGQSLTLIATANQGSEATYESGFVIDKFPISRPNLTFSTLTVSNMSPEDSSIYLCSGMTGANTIYFGEGSWLTVV.